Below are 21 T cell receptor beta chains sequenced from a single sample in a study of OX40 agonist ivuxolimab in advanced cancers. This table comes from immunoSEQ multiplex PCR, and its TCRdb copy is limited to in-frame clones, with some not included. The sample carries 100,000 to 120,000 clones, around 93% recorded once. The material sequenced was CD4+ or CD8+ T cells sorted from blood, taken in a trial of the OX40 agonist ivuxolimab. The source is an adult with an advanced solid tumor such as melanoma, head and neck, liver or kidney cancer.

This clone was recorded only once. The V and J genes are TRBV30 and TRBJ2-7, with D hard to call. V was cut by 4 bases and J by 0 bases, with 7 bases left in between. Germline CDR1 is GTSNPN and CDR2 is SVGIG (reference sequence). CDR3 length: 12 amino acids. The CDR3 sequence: CAWTASSYEQYF. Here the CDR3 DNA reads TGTGCCTGGACGGCGAGCTCCTACGAGCAGTACTTC.

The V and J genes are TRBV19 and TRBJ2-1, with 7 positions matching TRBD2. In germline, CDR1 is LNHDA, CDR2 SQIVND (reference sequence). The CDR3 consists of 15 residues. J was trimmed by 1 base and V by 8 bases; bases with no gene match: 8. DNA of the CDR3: TGTGCCAGTCATCCGGCTAGCGGTTCCTACAATGAGCAGTTCTTC. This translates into CASHPASGSYNEQFF.

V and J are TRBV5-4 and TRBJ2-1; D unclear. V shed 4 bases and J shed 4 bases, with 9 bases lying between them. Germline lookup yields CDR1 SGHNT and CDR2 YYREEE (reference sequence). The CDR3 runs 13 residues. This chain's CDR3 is CASSRTEYNEQFF. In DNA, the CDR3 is TGTGCCAGCAGCCGGACCGAATACAATGAGCAGTTCTTC.

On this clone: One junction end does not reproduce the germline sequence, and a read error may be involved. This chain's CDR3 is CAWIGGQGVNVLTF. The DNA of the CDR3 is TGTGCCTGGATAGGGGGACAGGGGGTCAACGTCCTGACTTTC. V and J are TRBV30 and TRBJ2-6; 11 bases map to TRBD1. There are 14 residues in the CDR3. Germline CDR1 GTSNPN, CDR2 SVGIG (reference sequence).

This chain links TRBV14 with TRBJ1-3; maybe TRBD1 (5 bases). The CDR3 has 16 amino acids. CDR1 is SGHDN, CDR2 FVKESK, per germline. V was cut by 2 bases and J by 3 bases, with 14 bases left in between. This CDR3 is CASSQSRGRVGNTIYF. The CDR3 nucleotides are TGTGCCAGCAGCCAAAGTCGGGGACGAGTTGGAAACACCATATATTTT.

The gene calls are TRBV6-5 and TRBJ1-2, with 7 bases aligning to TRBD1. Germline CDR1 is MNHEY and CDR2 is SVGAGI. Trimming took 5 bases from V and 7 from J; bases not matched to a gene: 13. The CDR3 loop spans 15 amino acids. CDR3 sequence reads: CASSPGPDRVSGYTF. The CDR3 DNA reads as TGTGCCAGCAGTCCTGGGCCTGACAGGGTCTCTGGCTACACCTTC.

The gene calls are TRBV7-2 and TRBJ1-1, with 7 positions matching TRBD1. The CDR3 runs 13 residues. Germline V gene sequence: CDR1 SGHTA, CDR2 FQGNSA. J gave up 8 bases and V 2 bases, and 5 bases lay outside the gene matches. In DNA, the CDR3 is TGTGCCAGCAGCTTATACGCAGGGGGGGAAGCTTTCTTT. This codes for CASSLYAGGEAFF.

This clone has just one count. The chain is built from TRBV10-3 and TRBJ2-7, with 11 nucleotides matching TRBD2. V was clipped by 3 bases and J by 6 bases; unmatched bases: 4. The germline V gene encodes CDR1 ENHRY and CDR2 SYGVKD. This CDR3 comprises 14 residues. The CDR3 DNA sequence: TGTGCCATCAGTGAACTAGCGGGAGCGAGCGAGCAGTACTTC. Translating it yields CAISELAGASEQYF.

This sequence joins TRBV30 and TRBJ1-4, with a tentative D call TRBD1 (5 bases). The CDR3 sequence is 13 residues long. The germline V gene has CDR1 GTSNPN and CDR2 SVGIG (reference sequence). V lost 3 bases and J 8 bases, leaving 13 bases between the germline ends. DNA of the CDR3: TGTGCCTGGAGAGGGAGGGACCGGGAAAAACTGTTTTTT. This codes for CAWRGRDREKLFF.

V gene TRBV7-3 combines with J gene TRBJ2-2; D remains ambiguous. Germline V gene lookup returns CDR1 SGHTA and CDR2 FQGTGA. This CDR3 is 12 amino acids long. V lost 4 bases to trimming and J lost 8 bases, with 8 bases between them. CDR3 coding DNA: TGTGCCAGCAGCTCCCAGACGGGGGAGCTGTTTTTT. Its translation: CASSSQTGELFF.

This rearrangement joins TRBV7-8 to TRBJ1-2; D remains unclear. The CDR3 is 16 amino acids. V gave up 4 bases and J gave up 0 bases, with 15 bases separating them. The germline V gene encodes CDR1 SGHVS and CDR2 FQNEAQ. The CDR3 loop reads CASSSPAGYTNYGYTF. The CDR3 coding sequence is TGTGCCAGCAGCTCCCCGGCGGGCTACACTAACTATGGCTACACCTTC.

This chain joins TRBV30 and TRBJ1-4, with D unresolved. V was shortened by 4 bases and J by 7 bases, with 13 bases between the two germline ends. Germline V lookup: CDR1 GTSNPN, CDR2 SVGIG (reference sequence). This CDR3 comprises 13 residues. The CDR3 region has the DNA TGTGCCTGGAAGGTGTGGGGAGGTGAAAAACTGTTTTTT. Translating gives CAWKVWGGEKLFF.

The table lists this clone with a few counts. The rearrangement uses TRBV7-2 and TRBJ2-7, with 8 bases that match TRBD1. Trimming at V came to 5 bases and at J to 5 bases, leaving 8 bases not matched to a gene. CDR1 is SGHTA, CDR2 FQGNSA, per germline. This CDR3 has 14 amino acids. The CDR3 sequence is CASSHPGQAHEQYF. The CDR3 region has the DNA TGTGCCAGCAGCCACCCGGGACAGGCACACGAGCAGTACTTC.

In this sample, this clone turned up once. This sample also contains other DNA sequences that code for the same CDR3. The CDR3, as DNA: TGCGCCAGCAGCCAGCAGGAGACCCAGTACTTC. Translating gives CASSQQETQYF. This chain connects TRBV5-1 to TRBJ2-5, with no clear D. In germline, CDR1 is SGHRS, CDR2 YFSETQ. There are 11 residues in the CDR3. The germline V and J ends were trimmed by 4 bases and 5 bases, with 6 bases remaining between them.

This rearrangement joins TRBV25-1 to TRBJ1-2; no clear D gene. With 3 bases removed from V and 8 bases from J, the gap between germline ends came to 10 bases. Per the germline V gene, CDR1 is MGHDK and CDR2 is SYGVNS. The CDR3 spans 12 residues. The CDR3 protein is CASSELGSGYTF. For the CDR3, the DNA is TGTGCCAGCAGTGAGTTAGGTTCAGGCTACACCTTC.

The CDR3 loop reads CASSKPGQGPHPGYTF. Written as DNA, the CDR3 is TGTGCCAGCAGCAAACCGGGACAGGGGCCGCATCCAGGCTACACCTTC. This rearrangement joins TRBV21-1 to TRBJ1-2; TRBD1, the D gene given by the table, was not confirmed from the DNA. TRBV21-1 is flagged as a pseudogene. The CDR3 spans 16 residues.

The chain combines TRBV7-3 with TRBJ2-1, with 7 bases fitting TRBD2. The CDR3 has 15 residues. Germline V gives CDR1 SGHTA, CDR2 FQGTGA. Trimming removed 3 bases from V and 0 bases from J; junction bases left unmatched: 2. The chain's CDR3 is CASSLTSLSYNEQFF. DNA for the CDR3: TGTGCCAGCAGCTTGACTAGCCTCTCCTACAATGAGCAGTTCTTC.

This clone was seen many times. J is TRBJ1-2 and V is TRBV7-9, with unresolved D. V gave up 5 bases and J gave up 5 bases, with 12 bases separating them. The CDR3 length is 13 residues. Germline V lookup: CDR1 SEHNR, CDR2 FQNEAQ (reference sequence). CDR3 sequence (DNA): TGTGCCAGCAGCCCCCGTGAGGATTATGGCTACACCTTC. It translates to CASSPREDYGYTF.

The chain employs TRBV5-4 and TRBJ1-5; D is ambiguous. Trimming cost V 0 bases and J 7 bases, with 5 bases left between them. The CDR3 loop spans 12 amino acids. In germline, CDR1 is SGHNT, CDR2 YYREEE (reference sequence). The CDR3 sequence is CASSLDGQPQHF. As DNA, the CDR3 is TGTGCCAGCAGCTTGGATGGCCAGCCCCAGCATTTT.

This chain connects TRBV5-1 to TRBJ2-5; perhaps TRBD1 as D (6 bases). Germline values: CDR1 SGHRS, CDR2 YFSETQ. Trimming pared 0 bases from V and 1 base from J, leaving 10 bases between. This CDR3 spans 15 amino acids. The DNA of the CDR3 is TGCGCCAGCAGCTTGGCCACAGGGACCCAAGAGACCCAGTACTTC. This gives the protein CASSLATGTQETQYF.

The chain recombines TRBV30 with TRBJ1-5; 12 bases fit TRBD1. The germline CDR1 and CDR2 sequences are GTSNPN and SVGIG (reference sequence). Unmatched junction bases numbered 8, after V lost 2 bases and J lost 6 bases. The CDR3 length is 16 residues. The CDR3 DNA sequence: TGTGCCTGGAGTAGGGGGGACAGGGGGCTTGGTCAGCCCCAGCATTTT. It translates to CAWSRGDRGLGQPQHF.